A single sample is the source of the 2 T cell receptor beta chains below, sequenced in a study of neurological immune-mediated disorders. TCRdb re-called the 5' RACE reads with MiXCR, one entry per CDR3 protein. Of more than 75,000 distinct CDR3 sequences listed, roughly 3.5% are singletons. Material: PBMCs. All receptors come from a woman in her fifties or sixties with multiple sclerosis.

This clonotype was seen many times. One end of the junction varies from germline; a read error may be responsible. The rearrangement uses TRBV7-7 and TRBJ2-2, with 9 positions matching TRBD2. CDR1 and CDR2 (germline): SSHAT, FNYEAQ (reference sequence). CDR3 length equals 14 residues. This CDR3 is CASSLAGDTGELFF. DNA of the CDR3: TGTGCTAGCAGCTTAGCGGGGGATACCGGGGAGCTGTTTTTT.

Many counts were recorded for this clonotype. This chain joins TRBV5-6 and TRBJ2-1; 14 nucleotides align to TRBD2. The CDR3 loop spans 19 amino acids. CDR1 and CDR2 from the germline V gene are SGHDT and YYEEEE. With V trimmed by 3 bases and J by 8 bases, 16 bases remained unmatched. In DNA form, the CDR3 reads TGTGCCAGCAGCTCCCCCTTACTGACTAGCGGGGGGGCTGTTGATGAGCAGTTCTTC. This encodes CASSSPLLTSGGAVDEQFF.